These 17 T cell receptor beta chains share one sample of origin, sequenced in a study of tumor and adjacent non-tumor tissue in lung cancer. A modified ARM-PCR protocol with three rounds of nested PCR amplified TCRbeta. MiXCR, applied by TCRdb to the multiplex PCR reads, yields one record per CDR3 protein. The table includes 70,000 to 90,000 distinct CDR3 sequences, approximately 80% detected once. RNA was extracted from bulk tissue without any cell sorting. This non-tumor lung sample came from over 3 cm beyond the tumor edge. The sequenced sample consisted of distant non-tumor lung tissue. These receptors all stem from a man aged 60 to 69 with non-small cell lung cancer.

In this sample, this clonotype turned up many times. The J gene is TRBJ2-7, the V gene TRBV5-6; weak D call: TRBD2 (7 bases). Germline-derived CDR1 and CDR2 are SGHDT and YYEEEE. Deletions cut 3 bases from V and 7 bases from J, with 11 bases between. The CDR3 loop spans 12 amino acids. The CDR3 DNA reads TGTGCCAGCAGCTGGGGGAGGGGGGAGCAGTACTTC. Protein sequence: CASSWGRGEQYF.

This clonotype occurred a few times. This chain connects TRBV5-1 to TRBJ2-3; 7 bases agree with TRBD1. The V gene end was trimmed by 4 bases and the J gene end by 4 bases; junction bases not matched to a gene: 12. The length of the CDR3 is 16 residues. Germline CDR1 and CDR2: SGHRS and YFSETQ. CDR3 bases: TGCGCCAGCAGCGGCGGACAGGCCGCCAGATCAGATACGCAGTATTTT. Translated, it gives CASSGGQAARSDTQYF.

This chain connects TRBV10-2 to TRBJ2-1; 11 bases agree with TRBD2. Germline trimming cut 9 bases from V and 12 bases from J; bases unmatched to any gene: 10. The CDR3 spans 13 residues. The V gene's germline CDR1 is WSHSY and CDR2 SAAADI. CDR3 sequence (DNA): TGCGCCAGTCAACTAGCGGGAGCCAATTGGCAGTTCTTC. It specifies CASQLAGANWQFF.

This clonotype appeared a single time. The DNA is left out, because the CDR3 cannot be placed on it with certainty; the CDR3 is given as TCRdb lists it. V and J are TRBV12-3 or TRBV12-4 and TRBJ1-1; TRBD1 was called by the table and not checked on the DNA. Ends included, the CDR3 has 16 residues. The CDR3 is CASSLVGLGTNTEALF.

Note on this clonotype: Given a much more abundant clone one base away, this may be a read error. This is likely a read error, given that the CDR3 carries no conserved phenylalanine or tryptophan at its end. The rearrangement joins TRBV6-1 to TRBJ2-6; 10 bases line up with TRBD1. Per germline, CDR1 MNHNS and CDR2 SASEGT. The CDR3 is made up of 16 amino acids. The V gene end was trimmed by 3 bases and the J gene end by 2 bases; junction bases not matched to a gene: 1. The CDR3 spells CASSEGQGTGANVLTL. CDR3 DNA: TGTGCCAGCAGTGAGGGACAGGGGACTGGGGCCAACGTCCTGACTCTC.

The gene calls are TRBV9 and TRBJ2-7; maybe TRBD1 (6 bases). Germline V gene data show CDR1 as SGDLS and CDR2 as YYNGEE. Trimming removed 3 bases from V and 7 bases from J, with 20 bases in between. The CDR3 has 15 residues. The CDR3 reads CASSAPGATVWEQYF. The CDR3 nucleotides are TGTGCCAGCAGCGCCCCAGGGGCCACTGTATGGGAGCAGTACTTC.

About this clonotype: A junction boundary mismatches the germline segment, possibly from a read error. The rearrangement joins TRBV6-6 to TRBJ2-7, with D perhaps TRBD2 (5 bases). CDR1 and CDR2 (germline): MNHNY, SVGAGI (reference sequence). The CDR3 loop spans 12 amino acids. CDR3 residues: CTSSYTFGEHYF. The CDR3 DNA is TGTACCAGCAGTTACACCTTCGGGGAGCACTACTTC.

Regarding this clonotype: A much more abundant neighbour one base away suggests this may be a read error. The chain couples TRBV6-5 to TRBJ1-4, with D possibly matching TRBD1 (5 bases). From germline, CDR1 is MNHEY and CDR2 SVGAGI. Trimming took 4 bases from V and 8 from J, leaving 11 bases between them. This CDR3 contains 13 residues. CDR3 DNA sequence: TGTGCCAGCAGTTCACACGGGGGGGAAAAACTGTTTTTT. Its translation is CASSSHGGEKLFF.

The rearrangement joins TRBV20-1 to TRBJ2-7; D possibly uses TRBD1 or TRBD2 (5 bases each). Germline CDR1 DFQATT, CDR2 SNEGSKA (reference sequence). V dropped 5 bases and J dropped 6 bases, with 17 bases sitting between them. This CDR3 comprises 13 residues. In DNA form, the CDR3 reads TGCAGTGCTTTGGGGGTGGCGATAGGCGAGCAGTACTTC. This gives the protein CSALGVAIGEQYF.

The DNA for the CDR3 is TGTGCCAGCAGGCAGGGACTAGCGGGAGTCATGGGTGAGTACTTCTTC. Its protein product is CASRQGLAGVMGEYFF. V gene TRBV6-1 combines with J gene TRBJ2-1, with TRBD2 matching 14 bases. CDR1 MNHNS and CDR2 SASEGT come from the germline V gene. With V trimmed by 6 bases and J by 16 bases, 17 bases remained unmatched. CDR3 size: 16 residues.

A note on this clonotype: An end of the junction differs from the germline gene, which may be a read error. The rearrangement links TRBV11-2 to TRBJ2-5; no clear D gene. The CDR3 runs to 14 residues. Per germline, CDR1 SGHAT and CDR2 FQNNGV. Here the CDR3 reads CANSSGEVQETQYF. The CDR3 nucleotides read TGCGCCAACAGCTCTGGAGAGGTCCAAGAGACCCAGTACTTC. The full variable domain, rest sourced from reference TRBV11-2 and TRBJ2-5, is EAGVAQSPRYKIIEKRQSVAFWCNPISGHATLYWYQQILGQGPKLLIQFQNNGVVDDSQLPKDRFSAERLKGVDSTLKIQPAKLEDSAVYLCANSSGEVQETQYFGPGTRLLVL.

In the case of this clonotype: At one boundary the junction diverges from the germline segment, which might be a read error. The chain has TRBV30 and TRBJ2-2; no clear D. In germline, CDR1 is GTSNPN, CDR2 SVGIG (reference sequence). There are 14 residues in the CDR3. CDR3 region: CAWSVGTNTWELFF. CDR3 bases: TGTGCCTGGAGTGTGGGCACCAACACCTGGGAGCTGTTTTTT.

On this clonotype itself: A clone one base away is much larger, so this may be a read error. This chain links TRBV12-3 or TRBV12-4 with TRBJ1-1; tentative D call: TRBD1 (5 bases). CDR3 size: 13 residues. This chain's CDR3 is CAGSIGTNTEAFF. CDR3 DNA sequence: TGTGCCGGCAGTATCGGGACCAACACTGAAGCTTTCTTT.

With respect to this clonotype: The junction departs from the called germline gene at one end, perhaps through a read error. The CDR3 nucleotides are TGTGCCAGCAGCTTAGCCCAAGGTGGGCCCACCTACGAGAAGTACTTC. As protein: CASSLAQGGPTYEKYF. This sequence joins TRBV11-3 and TRBJ2-7; no clear D. Per germline, CDR1 SGHNT and CDR2 YENEEA. The CDR3 extends over 16 amino acids.

The CDR3 sequence is CASSGSAPWTHYF. CDR3 nucleotide sequence: TGTGCCAGTTCCGGGTCCGCGCCCTGGACGCATTACTTC. This chain uses TRBV11-3 with TRBJ2-5; the D is unclear. The germline V gene has CDR1 SGHNT and CDR2 YENEEA. This CDR3 contains 13 residues. Trimming cost V 9 bases and J 14 bases, with 25 bases left between them.

Worth noting for this clonotype: The CDR3 does not end in the conserved phenylalanine or tryptophan, so this is likely a read error. J is TRBJ1-2 and V is TRBV20-1, with 10 bases lining up with TRBD1. V was clipped by 4 bases and J by 3 bases; unmatched bases: 2. The germline V gene has CDR1 DFQATT and CDR2 SNEGSKA (reference sequence). There are 13 residues in the CDR3. The CDR3 spells CSAKTGGDYGYTS. The CDR3 region has the DNA TGCAGTGCTAAGACAGGGGGCGACTATGGCTACACCTCC.

On this clonotype itself: A much more abundant neighbour one base away suggests this may be a read error. This rearrangement joins TRBV28 to TRBJ2-4; 8 bases line up with TRBD1. Germline trimming cut 6 bases from V and 1 base from J; bases unmatched to any gene: 8. The CDR3 runs to 16 residues. Germline CDR1 reads MDHEN; CDR2 reads SYDVKM. DNA of the CDR3: TGTGCCAGCAGCTCAGGGGGCGACGTGGCCAAAAACATTCAGTACTTC. Protein product: CASSSGGDVAKNIQYF.